This T cell receptor (beta chain) was identified during a study of regulatory T cells in long-lasting Graves disease. Arm-PCR of CDR3 regions with iRepertoire HTBI primers generated TCR beta libraries. TCRdb used MiXCR to reprocess the multiplex PCR reads, holding one entry per CDR3 protein. The table includes roughly 400,000 distinct CDR3 sequences, 15% detected once. The sample's time point: newly diagnosed GD, antithyroid drugs for less than 3 months. The authors made the TCR library using RNA they extracted from PBMCs. Germline-derived CDR1 and CDR2 are MNHEY and SMNVEV (reference sequence). The CDR3 runs to 13 residues. V lost 3 bases, J lost 9 bases, and 12 bases lay in between. This clonotype was recorded many times. These data also formed part of another study, on T cells in Graves' hyperthyroidism and ophthalmopathy.

The source is a woman between 35 and 50 years old with Graves disease. Source: peripheral blood mononuclear cells (PBMCs), taken at new diagnosis, from a patient treated with antithyroid drugs. The chain combines TRBV27 with TRBJ2-1; TRBD1 or TRBD2 may be the D gene (5 bases each). The CDR3 here is CASSFFGAAEQFF. CDR3 DNA: TGTGCCAGCAGTTTTTTCGGGGCGGCTGAGCAGTTCTTC.